The rows below give T cell receptor beta chains drawn from one sample of a study of cytomegalovirus exposure and HLA in healthy donors. This table comes from immunoSEQ multiplex PCR, and its TCRdb copy is limited to in-frame clones, with some not included. The repertoire holds some 130,000 clones, 80% to 85% seen once, with 1% in the top ten. Material for sequencing was PBMCs. Every receptor here comes from a human donor in good health. CDR3s include the opening cysteine and the closing phenylalanine or tryptophan. The D gene is left open where the match is weak. Expanded clones are given a class, and other clones once, few, many or no size at all.

j_gene | abundance | d_gene | v_gene | CDR3aa | CDR3nt
TRBJ1-1 | few | - | TRBV29-1 | CSVVLARATEAFF | TGCAGCGTTGTACTCGCCAGGGCAACTGAAGCTTTCTTT
TRBJ1-5 | - | - | TRBV2 | CASSGSGGRNQPQHF | TGTGCCAGCAGTGGTTCGGGGGGACGGAATCAGCCCCAGCATTTT
TRBJ2-3 | - | - | TRBV7-9 | CASSYDNGASDTQYF | TGTGCCAGCAGCTACGACAATGGGGCATCAGATACGCAGTATTTT
TRBJ2-7 | - | TRBD2 | TRBV2 | CASMGVVGLATYEQYF | TGTGCCAGCATGGGGGTTGTTGGACTAGCCACCTACGAGCAGTACTTC
TRBJ2-3 | - | TRBD2 | TRBV9 | CASSVAGGPDTQYF | TGTGCCAGCAGCGTAGCGGGGGGGCCAGATACGCAGTATTTT
TRBJ1-2 | - | TRBD1 | TRBV15 | CATSRDTDRVGMSGYTF | TGTGCCACCAGCAGAGATACCGACAGGGTTGGGATGAGTGGCTACACCTTC
TRBJ1-1 | - | TRBD1 | TRBV28 | CASSLLGTANTEAFF | TGTGCCAGCAGTTTACTTGGGACAGCGAACACTGAAGCTTTCTTT
TRBJ2-5 | - | - | TRBV6-1 | CASSEGIDSRRETQYF | TGTGCCAGCAGTGAAGGGATAGACAGCCGCAGGGAGACCCAGTACTTC
TRBJ2-6 | - | - | TRBV2 | CASSSGSSGANVLTF | TGTGCCAGCAGTTCCGGGAGCTCTGGGGCCAACGTCCTGACTTTC
TRBJ2-1 | - | - | TRBV19 | CASSIIAGASSSYNEQFF | TGTGCCAGTAGTATCATCGCGGGGGCCTCGAGCTCCTACAATGAGCAGTTCTTC
TRBJ1-5 | few | - | TRBV4-1 | CASSPTATSNQPQHF | TGCGCCAGCAGCCCAACAGCTACTAGCAATCAGCCCCAGCATTTT
TRBJ1-5 | - | - | TRBV7-8 | CASRPEVGRVGGQPQHF | TGTGCCAGCAGGCCGGAGGTTGGGAGAGTCGGGGGTCAGCCCCAGCATTTT
TRBJ1-1 | - | - | TRBV7-8 | CASSLLGGWNTEAFF | TGTGCCAGCAGCTTACTTGGGGGGTGGAACACTGAAGCTTTCTTT
TRBJ1-1 | - | - | TRBV6-5 | CASSSYSGGLNTEAFF | TGTGCCAGCAGTTCCTACTCGGGAGGGTTGAACACTGAAGCTTTCTTT
TRBJ2-5 | - | TRBD2 | TRBV15 | CATSRDLAGGRTQYF | TGTGCCACCAGCAGGGATCTAGCGGGGGGGAGGACCCAGTACTTC
TRBJ2-5 | - | - | TRBV14 | CASSQERTAQETQYF | TGTGCCAGCAGCCAAGAGAGGACAGCACAAGAGACCCAGTACTTC